This paragraph covers one T cell receptor (beta chain) sequence. This clone appeared a few times. It has no known antigen specificity. No quality values exist for individual bases; no much larger clone is one base distant. The data stem from a study of CD4+ T cells in melanoma (dated by TCRdb to 2022 to 2024). About the full investigation: Neoantigen-specific CD4+ T cells in human melanoma were what the study investigated. Results and caveats for the whole study, not just this receptor: Neoantigen-specific CD4+ T cells in melanoma were reported to show diverse differentiation states. Neoantigen-specific CD4+ T cells were reported to be correlated with the function of CD8+ T cells, macrophages and B cells.

The CDR3 spans 14 residues, from the cysteine through the phenylalanine. Only the CDR3 DNA stays, 42 bases, in frame from base 1. Looking up the germline V gene yields CDR1 SNHLY and CDR2 FYNNEI. V loses 5 bases of germline sequence and J loses 1 base, and the interval between the two ends is 11 bases. The donors were melanoma patients. The library was built by means of the immunoSEQ multiplex PCR assay. In TCRdb, the immuneACCESS table is reduced to in-frame sequences with V and J assigned. These tables do not hold every clone; where another copy was compared, an unresolved V gene accounts for under half, and the others remain unexplained. Present in this sample are over 45,000 clones, 60% to 80% of which were seen just once. The ten largest make up 4.5% to 6% of the sample.

The chain is made from TRBV2 and TRBJ1-1; the best D guess is TRBD1, with 5 bases matching. The sample taken for sequencing was tumor tissue. The clonotype comes from a human donor with melanoma. CDR3 loop: CASSRDSKNTEAFF. The nucleotide sequence reads TGTGCCAGCAGTAGGGACTCTAAGAACACTGAAGCTTTCTTT.